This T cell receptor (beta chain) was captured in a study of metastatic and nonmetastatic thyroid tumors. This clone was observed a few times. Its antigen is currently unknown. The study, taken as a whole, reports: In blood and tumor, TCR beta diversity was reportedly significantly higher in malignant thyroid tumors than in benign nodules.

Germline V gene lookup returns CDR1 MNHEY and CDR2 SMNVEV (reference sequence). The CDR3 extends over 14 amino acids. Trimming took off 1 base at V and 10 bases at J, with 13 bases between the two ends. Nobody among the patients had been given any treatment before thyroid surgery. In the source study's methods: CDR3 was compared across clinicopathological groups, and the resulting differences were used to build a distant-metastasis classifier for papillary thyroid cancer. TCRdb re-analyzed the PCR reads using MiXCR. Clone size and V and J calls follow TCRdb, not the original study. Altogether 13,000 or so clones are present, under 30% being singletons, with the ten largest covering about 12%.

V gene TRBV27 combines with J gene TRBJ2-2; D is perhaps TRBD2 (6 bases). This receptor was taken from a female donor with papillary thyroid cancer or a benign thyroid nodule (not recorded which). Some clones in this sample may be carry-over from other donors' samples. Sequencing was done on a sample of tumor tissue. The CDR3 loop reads CASSLYVEGVELFF. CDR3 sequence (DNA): TGTGCCAGCAGTTTATACGTGGAGGGCGTGGAGCTGTTTTTT.